This is a list of T cell receptor beta chains from one sample in a study of molecular identifiers for immune sequencing clone quantification. MiXCR, applied by TCRdb to the PCR reads, yields one record per CDR3 protein. The sample yields some 65,000 distinct CDR3 sequences, approximately 17% seen once. Specimen: naive CD8+ T cells from blood, with Jurkat cell RNA spiked in. The receptor source for this set is a human donor in good health. Some libraries in this study had Jurkat cell RNA spiked in. CDR3s include the opening cysteine and the closing phenylalanine or tryptophan. A D gene is named only where the DNA matches it firmly. Clone size is shown for a subset of rows, as once, few, many or a class of expanded clone.

V	size	D	J	length	CDR3	DNA
TRBV4-1	many	NA	TRBJ1-5	14	CASSQRPGVPPQHF	TGCGCCAGCAGCCAAAGACCGGGAGTCCCTCCCCAGCATTTT
TRBV5-4	many	NA	TRBJ2-3	15	CASSGGEGGTDTQYF	TGTGCCAGCAGCGGGGGAGAGGGGGGCACAGATACGCAGTATTTT
TRBV5-6	many	NA	TRBJ2-4	19	CASSLTPGRDFRAKNIQYF	TGTGCCAGCAGCTTAACTCCAGGGCGGGACTTTCGTGCCAAAAACATTCAGTACTTC
TRBV7-7	many	TRBD2	TRBJ2-5	15	CASSPIAGLARNQYF	TGTGCCAGCAGCCCCATTGCCGGACTAGCGAGGAACCAGTACTTC
TRBV6-2/TRBV6-3	medium-sized	NA	TRBJ2-2	19	CASRIQESQSRLNTGELFF	TGTGCCAGCAGAATACAGGAATCCCAATCTAGGTTGAACACCGGGGAGCTGTTTTTT
TRBV20-1	many	NA	TRBJ1-1	14	CSARDLLGGTEAFF	TGCAGTGCTAGAGATCTGTTGGGGGGCACTGAAGCTTTCTTT
TRBV11-2	many	NA	TRBJ2-7	14	CASSLGAGHYEQYF	TGTGCCAGCAGCTTAGGGGCAGGGCACTACGAGCAGTACTTC
TRBV13	many	TRBD1	TRBJ2-5	14	CASSSGQGLETQYF	TGTGCCAGCAGTTCGGGACAGGGGTTGGAGACCCAGTACTTC
TRBV15	many	NA	TRBJ2-3	16	CATSRGDKGNTDTQYF	TGTGCCACCAGCAGAGGGGATAAGGGGAACACAGATACGCAGTATTTT
TRBV5-1	NA	NA	TRBJ2-7	15	CASSLEWGIHYEQYF	TGCGCCAGCAGCCTCGAATGGGGGATTCACTACGAGCAGTACTTC